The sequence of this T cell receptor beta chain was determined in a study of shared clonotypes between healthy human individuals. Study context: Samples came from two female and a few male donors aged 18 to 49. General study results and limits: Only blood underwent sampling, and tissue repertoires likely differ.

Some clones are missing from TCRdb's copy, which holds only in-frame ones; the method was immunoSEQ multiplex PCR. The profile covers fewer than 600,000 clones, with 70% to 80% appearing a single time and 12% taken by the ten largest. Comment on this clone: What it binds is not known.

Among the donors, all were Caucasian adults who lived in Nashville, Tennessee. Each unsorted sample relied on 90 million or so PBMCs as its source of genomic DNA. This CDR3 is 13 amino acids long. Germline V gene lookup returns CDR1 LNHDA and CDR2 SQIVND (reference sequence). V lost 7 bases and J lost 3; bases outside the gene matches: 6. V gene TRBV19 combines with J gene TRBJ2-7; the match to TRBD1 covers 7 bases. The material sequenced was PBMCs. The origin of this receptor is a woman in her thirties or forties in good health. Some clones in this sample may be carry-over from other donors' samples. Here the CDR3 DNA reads TGTGCCAGTAAACCAACAGGGGTCTACGAGCAGTACTTC. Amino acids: CASKPTGVYEQYF. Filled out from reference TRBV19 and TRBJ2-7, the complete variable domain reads DGGITQSPKYLFRKEGQNVTLSCEQNLNHDAMYWYRQDPGQGLRLIYYSQIVNDFQKGDIAEGYSVSREKKESFPLTVTSAQKNPTAFYLCASKPTGVYEQYFGPGTRLTVT.